This TCR beta chain was obtained from a study of T-cell memory formation after mild COVID-19 (dated by TCRdb to about 2021). In the study overall: TCR sequence clusters from the two donors were found to be largely donor specific. Longitudinal TCRalpha and TCRbeta repertoire sequencing tracked T-cell clones expanding and contracting after mild COVID-19 in two donors. The cohort was made up of two young adult volunteers, one female and one male, who were previously healthy.

Ficoll-Paque density gradient centrifugation was used to isolate PBMCs. The run used an Illumina NovaSeq 6000. TCRalpha and TCRbeta cDNA libraries were constructed by 5'RACE with constant-segment primers, with sample barcodes and unique molecular identifiers being introduced. Trizol reagent was used to extract RNA from every sample. The libraries were amplified in two PCR steps, and the second step added a second sample barcode and Illumina TruSeq adapters. Sequencing of libraries was performed on an Illumina NovaSeq with 2 x 150 bp paired-end reads. The authors' pipeline ran thus. Demultiplexing of reads and collapsing into UMI-guided consensus sequences were performed with migec v1.2.7. With mixcr v2.1.11, UMI consensuses were aligned to TRA and TRB V and J templates and assembled into clonotypes. A clonotype was counted as expanded or contracted only when both edgeR and NoisET called the clonotype significant, with the noise models trained on biological replicates. For edgeR calls, the thresholds were a false discovery rate-adjusted p below 0.01 and a log2 fold-change of 1. As an exploratory analysis of dynamics, max-normalized trajectories of the 1000 most abundant clonotypes were examined with PCA combined with hierarchical clustering. The CD4 or CD8 phenotype of responding clones was assigned using the separately sequenced CD4+ and CD8+ repertoires. TCRdb trimmed the raw reads at Q25, called clones with MiXCR and kept productive beta chains. Rows matching on CDR3 protein sequence are summarized as one entry with the most common DNA and genes. The V and J calls were not made by the authors but by TCRdb's processing. The sample table lists around 410,000 distinct CDR3 sequences, 20% to 30% of them with a count of one. The biggest ten clones account for about an eighth of the sample.

The table lists this clonotype with a few counts. The clone's antigen remains unknown. No base quality values were provided; no much bigger clone lies one nucleotide off. The full study reports these points: Only two mild cases were covered in the study, and larger cohorts including severe cases with pre-infection samples were considered necessary. The second-wave clones that peaked on day 37 were not confirmed to be SARS-CoV-2 specific. Contracting CD4+ clones turned up mainly in the CM and EM memory subsets, whereas EMRA was where CD8+ clones were enriched. Some responding clones were detected in pre-infection memory, suggesting pre-existing cross-reactive memory T cells joined the SARS-CoV-2 response. From day 15 to 85, contracting clones showed balanced CD4/CD8 phenotypes, whereas a second wave of clones that expanded from day 15 to 37 leaned towards CD4+.

The CDR3, from cysteine to phenylalanine, totals 14 residues. The retained sequence is limited to the CDR3, 42 bases, with the frame set at the first base. Cut back by 5 bases and 4 bases, the V and J ends lie 18 bases apart. CDR1 and CDR2 were assigned from the germline V gene (reference sequence) as DFQATT and SNEGSKA. Specimen: PBMCs or a T cell subset sorted from them (not recorded which). This TCR was recovered from an adult woman who had mild COVID-19 (a few samples of this study predate the infection). The sample titles of this study are shuffled in the database, so cell type and time point are left out; the donor was told from shared clones. In this chain, TRBV20-1 is recombined with TRBJ2-7, with TRBD2 as a weak D call on 6 bases. The CDR3 protein sequence reads: CSASRTLGGYEQYF. The DNA sequence reads TGCAGTGCTTCCCGGACCCTAGGAGGGTACGAGCAGTACTTC.